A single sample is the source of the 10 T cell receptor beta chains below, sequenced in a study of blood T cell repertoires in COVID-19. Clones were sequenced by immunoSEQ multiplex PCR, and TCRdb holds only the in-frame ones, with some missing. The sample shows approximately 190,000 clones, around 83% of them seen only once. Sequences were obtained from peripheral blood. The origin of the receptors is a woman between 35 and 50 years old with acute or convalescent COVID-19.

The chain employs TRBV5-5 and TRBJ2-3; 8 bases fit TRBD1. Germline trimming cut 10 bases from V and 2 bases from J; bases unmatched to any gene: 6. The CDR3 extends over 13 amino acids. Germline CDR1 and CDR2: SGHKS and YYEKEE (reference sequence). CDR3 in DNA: TGTGCCGGACAGGGTGAAGACACAGATACGCAGTATTTT. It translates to CAGQGEDTDTQYF. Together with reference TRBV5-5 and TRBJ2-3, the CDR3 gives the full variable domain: DAGVTQSPTHLIKTRGQQVTLRCSPISGHKSVSWYQQVLGQGPQFIFQYYEKEERGRGNFPDRFSARQFPNYSSELNVNALLLGDSALYLCAGQGEDTDTQYFGPGTRLTVL.

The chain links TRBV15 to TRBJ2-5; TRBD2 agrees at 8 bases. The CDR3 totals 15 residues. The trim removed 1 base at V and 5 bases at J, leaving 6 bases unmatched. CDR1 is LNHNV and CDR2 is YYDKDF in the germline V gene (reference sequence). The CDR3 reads CATSRVAGGGETQYF. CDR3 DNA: TGTGCCACCAGCAGAGTTGCGGGGGGCGGTGAGACCCAGTACTTC. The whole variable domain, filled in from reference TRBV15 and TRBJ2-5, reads DAMVIQNPRYQVTQFGKPVTLSCSQTLNHNVMYWYQQKSSQAPKLLFHYYDKDFNNEADTPDNFQSRRPNTSFCFLDIRSPGLGDTAMYLCATSRVAGGGETQYFGPGTRLLVL.

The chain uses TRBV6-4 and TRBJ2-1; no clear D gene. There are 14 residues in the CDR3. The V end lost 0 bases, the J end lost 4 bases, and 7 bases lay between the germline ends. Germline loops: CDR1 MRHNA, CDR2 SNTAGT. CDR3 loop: CASSDSSGYNEQFF. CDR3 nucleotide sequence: TGTGCCAGCAGTGACTCCTCAGGTTACAATGAGCAGTTCTTC.

The CDR3 nucleotides read TGTGCCAGCAGCCAATCCTTCCGGGACAGCCTAGGTAGGGGCTACACCTTC. This gives the protein CASSQSFRDSLGRGYTF. The V gene is TRBV3-1 (or the pseudogene TRBV3-2), the J gene TRBJ1-2; 7 bases map to TRBD1. V was clipped by 2 bases and J by 8 bases; unmatched bases: 17. Germline V gene data show CDR1 as LGHDT and CDR2 as YNNKEL (reference sequence). CDR3 size: 17 residues.

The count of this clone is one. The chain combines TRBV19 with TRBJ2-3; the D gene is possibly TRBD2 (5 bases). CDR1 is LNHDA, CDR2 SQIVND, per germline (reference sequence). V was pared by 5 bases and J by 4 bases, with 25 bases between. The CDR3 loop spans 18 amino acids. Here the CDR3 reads CASSYGHGPGERADTQYF. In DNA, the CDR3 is TGTGCCAGTAGTTATGGCCACGGGCCCGGGGAGAGGGCAGATACGCAGTATTTT.

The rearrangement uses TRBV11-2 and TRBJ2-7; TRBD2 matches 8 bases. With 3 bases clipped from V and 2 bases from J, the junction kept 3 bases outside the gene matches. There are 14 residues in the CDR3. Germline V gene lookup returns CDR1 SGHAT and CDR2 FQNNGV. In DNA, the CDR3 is TGTGCCAGCAGCTTTAGCGGGATACCCTACGAGCAGTACTTC. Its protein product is CASSFSGIPYEQYF.

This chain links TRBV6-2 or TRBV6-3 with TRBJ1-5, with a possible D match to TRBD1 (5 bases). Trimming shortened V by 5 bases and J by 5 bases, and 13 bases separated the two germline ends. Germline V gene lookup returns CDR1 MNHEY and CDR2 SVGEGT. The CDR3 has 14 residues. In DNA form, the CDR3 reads TGTGCCAGCAGTATTAGGGGTTTCGATCAGCCCCAGCATTTT. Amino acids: CASSIRGFDQPQHF.

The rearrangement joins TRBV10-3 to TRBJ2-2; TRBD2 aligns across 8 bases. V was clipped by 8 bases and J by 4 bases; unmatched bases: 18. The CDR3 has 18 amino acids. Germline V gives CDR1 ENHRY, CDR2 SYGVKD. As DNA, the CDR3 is TGTGCCATCTCACTGGGAGTACTAGCGGCAGGGGCCACCGGGGAGCTGTTTTTT. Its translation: CAISLGVLAAGATGELFF.

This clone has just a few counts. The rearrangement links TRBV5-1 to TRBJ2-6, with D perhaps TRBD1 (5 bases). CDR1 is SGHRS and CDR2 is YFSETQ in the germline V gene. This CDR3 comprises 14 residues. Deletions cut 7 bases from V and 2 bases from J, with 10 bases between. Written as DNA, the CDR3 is TGCGCCAGCGCAGGGATAGCTGGGGCCAACGTCCTGACTTTC. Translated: CASAGIAGANVLTF.

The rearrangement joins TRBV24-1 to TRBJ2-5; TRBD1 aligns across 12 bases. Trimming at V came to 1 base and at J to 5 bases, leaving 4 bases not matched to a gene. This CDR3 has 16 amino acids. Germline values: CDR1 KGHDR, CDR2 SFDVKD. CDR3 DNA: TGTGCCACCAGTGATTTTGGGACAGGGGGCGCGGAGACCCAGTACTTC. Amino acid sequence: CATSDFGTGGAETQYF.